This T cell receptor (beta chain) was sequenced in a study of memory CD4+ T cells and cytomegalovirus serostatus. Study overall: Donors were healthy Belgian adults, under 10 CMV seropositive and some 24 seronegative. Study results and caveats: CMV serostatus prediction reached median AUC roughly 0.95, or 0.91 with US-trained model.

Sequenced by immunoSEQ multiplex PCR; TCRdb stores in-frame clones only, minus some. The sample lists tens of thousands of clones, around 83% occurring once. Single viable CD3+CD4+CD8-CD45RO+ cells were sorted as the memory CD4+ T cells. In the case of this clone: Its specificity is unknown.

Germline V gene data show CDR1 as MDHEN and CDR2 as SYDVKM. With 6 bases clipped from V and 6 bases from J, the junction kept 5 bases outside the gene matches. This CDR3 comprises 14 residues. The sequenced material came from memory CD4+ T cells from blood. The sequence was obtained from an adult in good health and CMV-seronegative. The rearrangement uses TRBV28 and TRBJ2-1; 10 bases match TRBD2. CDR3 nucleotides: TGTGCCAGCAGGCCTAGCGGGAGAGGCAATGAGCAGTTCTTC. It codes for CASRPSGRGNEQFF.